Each of the 29 T cell receptor beta chains below was sequenced from the same sample in a study of blood T cell repertoires in COVID-19. TCRdb's copy holds only in-frame clones and misses some; the assay was immunoSEQ multiplex PCR. The profile shows some 150,000 clones, approximately 85% of them singletons. The material sequenced was peripheral blood. All receptors derive from a woman aged 60 to 75 with COVID-19, enrolled during active disease.

V usage is TRBV30 and J usage is TRBJ2-6; D not resolved. This CDR3 region has 14 residues. Trimming took 0 bases from V and 0 from J, leaving 3 bases between them. The germline V gene encodes CDR1 GTSNPN and CDR2 SVGIG (reference sequence). The CDR3 DNA sequence: TGTGCCTGGAGTGTACTCTCTGGGGCCAACGTCCTGACTTTC. As protein: CAWSVLSGANVLTF.

This clone was picked up one time. This rearrangement joins TRBV6-2 or TRBV6-3 to TRBJ2-7; TRBD2 matches 8 bases. In germline, CDR1 is MNHEY, CDR2 SVGEGT. CDR3 length: 17 amino acids. V shed 5 bases and J 6 bases; nucleotides not matched to a gene: 18. CDR3 nucleotides: TGTGCCAGCAGTACCGTACAGAGCGGGGGCCCCTCCGCCGAGCAGTACTTC. Its translation is CASSTVQSGGPSAEQYF.

The chain employs TRBV9 and TRBJ2-1; 13 bases are shared with TRBD2. CDR1 is SGDLS, CDR2 YYNGEE, per germline. J gave up 6 bases and V 3 bases, and 6 bases lay outside the gene matches. The CDR3 contains 16 residues. CDR3 coding DNA: TGTGCCAGCAGCGAACGACTAGCGGGGGGCATCAATGAGCAGTTCTTC. Translation gives CASSERLAGGINEQFF.

This clone was seen more than once but under ten times. V usage is TRBV4-1 and J usage is TRBJ2-7; D is perhaps TRBD1 (6 bases). V was trimmed by 1 base and J by 4 bases, leaving 20 bases between them. This CDR3 has 17 amino acids. The germline V gene encodes CDR1 MGHRA and CDR2 YSYEKL. Here the CDR3 DNA reads TGCGCCAGCAGCCAAGTGAATCGCCCCGGGACACCATACGAGCAGTACTTC. This sequence encodes CASSQVNRPGTPYEQYF.

The chain uses TRBV5-4 and TRBJ1-4, with TRBD1 matching 9 bases. Trimming cost V 3 bases and J 2 bases; bases outside gene matches: 11. Germline V gene lookup returns CDR1 SGHNT and CDR2 YYREEE (reference sequence). This CDR3 is built from 18 residues. Here the CDR3 DNA reads TGTGCCAGCAGCTCACCGGGACAGGGACCCGCGACTAATGAAAAACTGTTTTTT. Its translation: CASSSPGQGPATNEKLFF.

This chain joins TRBV25-1 and TRBJ2-7; a weak D match, TRBD1 (6 bases). V was clipped by 1 base and J by 3 bases, with 22 bases between them. Germline values: CDR1 MGHDK, CDR2 SYGVNS. This CDR3 has 18 amino acids. The CDR3 region has the DNA TGTGCCAGCAGTGAATTCGAACAGGGCGGTTTTAGGGACTACGAGCAGTACTTC. This encodes CASSEFEQGGFRDYEQYF.

This chain connects TRBV5-6 to TRBJ2-1, with D perhaps matching TRBD2 (6 bases). V dropped 7 bases and J dropped 3 bases, with 14 bases sitting between them. The CDR3 length is 14 residues. Germline CDR1 reads SGHDT; CDR2 reads YYEEEE. CDR3 bases: TGTGCCAGCCACGGGCTAGCGAGCTACAATGAGCAGTTCTTC. This codes for CASHGLASYNEQFF.

This chain joins TRBV29-1 and TRBJ1-2; maybe TRBD1 (5 bases). CDR3 length: 12 amino acids. Trimming left V 3 bases short and J 8 bases short, with 13 bases between. The V gene's germline CDR1 is SQVTM and CDR2 ANQGSEA. The CDR3 here is CSVDSRDHGYTF. In nucleotides, the CDR3 is TGCAGCGTTGACTCCAGGGATCACGGCTACACCTTC.

This chain links TRBV24-1 with TRBJ2-3; TRBD1 agrees at 7 bases. Trimming cost V 1 base and J 4 bases; bases outside gene matches: 7. CDR3 length: 16 residues. Germline CDR1 and CDR2: KGHDR and SFDVKD. For the CDR3, the DNA is TGTGCCACCAGTGATTTAATTGACAGGGCGTCAGATACGCAGTATTTT. This gives the protein CATSDLIDRASDTQYF.

The chain combines TRBV11-3 with TRBJ2-4; 10 bases align to TRBD1. There are 16 residues in the CDR3. CDR1 SGHNT and CDR2 YENEEA come from the germline V gene. The V and J ends lost 2 bases and 9 bases, in that order; junction bases with no gene match: 10. CDR3 sequence: CASSLRAGTGASIQYF. In DNA, the CDR3 is TGTGCCAGCAGCTTAAGGGCCGGGACAGGGGCCAGCATTCAGTACTTC.

This chain uses TRBV19 with TRBJ1-5, with a weak D call TRBD1 (5 bases). Germline CDR1 and CDR2: LNHDA and SQIVND (reference sequence). The V and J ends lost 3 bases and 1 base respectively, with 13 bases between them. This CDR3 has 16 residues. CDR3 nucleotides: TGTGCCAGTAGTATTCGATTTGGGGGGAGCAATCAGCCCCAGCATTTT. Its protein product is CASSIRFGGSNQPQHF.

This chain uses TRBV6-5 with TRBJ1-2, with D maybe TRBD1 (5 bases). In germline, CDR1 is MNHEY, CDR2 SVGAGI. There are 16 residues in the CDR3. Trimming shortened V by 2 bases and J by 1 base, and 14 bases separated the two germline ends. This CDR3 reads CASSYVGLDSNYGYTF. In DNA form, the CDR3 reads TGTGCCAGCAGTTACGTGGGCCTTGACAGTAACTATGGCTACACCTTC.

This clone was seen once. The chain is built from TRBV3-1 (or the pseudogene TRBV3-2) and TRBJ1-4; the match to TRBD1 covers 7 bases. Germline V gives CDR1 LGHDT, CDR2 YNNKEL (reference sequence). After removal of 7 bases from V and 8 bases from J, the junction contained 10 bases not matched to a gene. This CDR3 spans 14 amino acids. CDR3 residues: CASTHRGPREKLFF. In nucleotides, the CDR3 is TGTGCCAGCACCCACAGGGGCCCCAGGGAAAAACTGTTTTTT.

This clone was seen a handful of times. The chain recombines TRBV7-9 with TRBJ2-7; the match to TRBD1 covers 10 bases. Germline V lookup: CDR1 SEHNR, CDR2 FQNEAQ (reference sequence). The ends lost 4 bases at V and 7 bases at J; junction bases unmatched: 13. The CDR3 runs 16 residues. The CDR3 region has the DNA TGTGCCAGCAGCTCGTATCCCGGGACAGGGGACTTGGAGCAGTACTTC. Residues: CASSSYPGTGDLEQYF.

The J gene is TRBJ1-2, the V gene TRBV5-1; D possibly corresponds to TRBD1 (5 bases). V was clipped by 6 bases and J by 8 bases, with 17 bases between them. This CDR3 is 13 amino acids long. CDR1 and CDR2 from the germline V gene are SGHRS and YFSETQ. CDR3 residues: CASTMQGSEGYTF. The CDR3 DNA sequence: TGCGCCAGCACCATGCAGGGATCCGAGGGCTACACCTTC.

The chain employs TRBV6-4 and TRBJ1-3, with D unclear. Germline values: CDR1 MRHNA, CDR2 SNTAGT. The V end lost 0 bases, the J end lost 0 bases, and 18 bases lay between the germline ends. The CDR3 contains 19 residues. CDR3 protein: CASSDSQNSRDSSGNTIYF. For the CDR3, the DNA is TGTGCCAGCAGTGACTCGCAGAATAGCCGGGATTCCTCTGGAAACACCATATATTTT.

The chain uses TRBV6-5 and TRBJ1-3; TRBD1 matches 7 bases. The CDR3 covers 14 residues. Germline V CDR1 and CDR2: MNHEY, SVGAGI. V lost 7 bases to trimming and J lost 2 bases; unmatched junction nucleotides: 5. Written as DNA, the CDR3 is TGTGCCAGCATTAGGGGGCAGGCTGGAAACACCATATATTTT. Translation: CASIRGQAGNTIYF.

This clone was picked up a small number of times. The V and J genes are TRBV27 and TRBJ2-2; 10 bases line up with TRBD2. The CDR3 length is 18 residues. From germline, CDR1 is MNHEY and CDR2 SMNVEV (reference sequence). The V segment lost 8 bases and the J segment 7 bases; nucleotides outside the gene matches: 19. CDR3 residues: CASGTSLWLAGEGGELFF. The CDR3 DNA is TGTGCCAGCGGGACGAGCCTCTGGCTAGCGGGGGAGGGCGGGGAGCTGTTTTTT.

This chain links TRBV19 with TRBJ1-6; the D is unclear. Germline assignment: CDR1 LNHDA and CDR2 SQIVND (reference sequence). This CDR3 is built from 16 residues. The ends were cut back, 5 bases at V and 4 bases at J, with 15 bases in the middle. CDR3 region: CASSPERQIYNSPLHF. The CDR3 coding sequence is TGTGCCAGTAGTCCCGAGAGGCAGATTTATAATTCACCCCTCCACTTT.

The rearrangement joins TRBV4-1 to TRBJ2-1, with 10 bases that match TRBD2. Germline lookup yields CDR1 MGHRA and CDR2 YSYEKL. The CDR3 sequence is 15 residues long. V lost 3 bases to trimming and J lost 5 bases; unmatched junction nucleotides: 4. The CDR3 DNA reads TGCGCCAGCAGCCATGGACTAGCGGCTGACAATGAGCAGTTCTTC. Protein product: CASSHGLAADNEQFF.

The rearrangement links TRBV28 to TRBJ1-2; the match to TRBD1 covers 7 bases. V was pared by 4 bases and J by 2 bases, with 7 bases of the junction left unmatched. CDR3 length: 15 amino acids. In germline, CDR1 is MDHEN, CDR2 SYDVKM. The CDR3 reads CASSSGQTLNYGYTF. CDR3 bases: TGTGCCAGCAGTTCGGGACAGACCTTGAACTATGGCTACACCTTC.

This sequence joins TRBV18 and TRBJ2-1; 10 positions match TRBD2. V gave up 10 bases and J gave up 4 bases; unmatched junction bases: 10. This CDR3 spans 15 amino acids. CDR1 KGHSH and CDR2 LQKENI come from the germline V gene. CDR3 amino acids: CATNPGTSDYNEQFF. The CDR3 DNA is TGTGCCACCAATCCCGGGACTAGCGATTACAATGAGCAGTTCTTC.

This chain connects TRBV29-1 to TRBJ1-1; D is possibly TRBD1 (5 bases). The CDR3 length is 14 residues. V gave up 1 base and J gave up 4 bases, with 13 bases separating them. Germline CDR1 and CDR2: SQVTM and ANQGSEA. CDR3 DNA sequence: TGCAGCGTTGAAGTGGACTTGGGGGGCACTGAAGCTTTCTTT. This gives the protein CSVEVDLGGTEAFF.

The chain is built from TRBV2 and TRBJ2-2; tentatively, D is TRBD2 (7 bases). There are 16 residues in the CDR3. CDR1 is SNHLY, CDR2 FYNNEI, per germline. V shed 4 bases and J shed 2 bases, with 14 bases lying between them. Here the CDR3 reads CASSAAGAVNTGELFF. DNA for the CDR3: TGTGCCAGCAGTGCTGCGGGGGCGGTAAACACCGGGGAGCTGTTTTTT.

J is TRBJ2-1 and V is TRBV19, with 7 bases aligning to TRBD2. Germline CDR1 is LNHDA and CDR2 is SQIVND (reference sequence). V shed 7 bases and J 1 base; nucleotides not matched to a gene: 7. The CDR3 contains 15 residues. The CDR3 DNA reads as TGTGCCAGTACGCTAAGCGGGGTTTCCTACAATGAGCAGTTCTTC. Translating gives CASTLSGVSYNEQFF.

This sequence joins TRBV10-3 and TRBJ1-3, with D possibly being TRBD1 (6 bases). Per the germline V gene, CDR1 is ENHRY and CDR2 is SYGVKD. Trimming pared 3 bases from V and 3 bases from J, leaving 12 bases between. CDR3 length equals 15 residues. CDR3 amino acids: CAISDSRGGGNTIYF. CDR3 DNA: TGTGCCATCAGTGATTCCAGGGGTGGTGGAAACACCATATATTTT.

The gene calls are TRBV2 and TRBJ1-2; 10 bases map to TRBD1. The V gene's germline CDR1 is SNHLY and CDR2 FYNNEI. The CDR3 contains 14 residues. The V and J ends lost 6 bases and 5 bases, in that order; junction bases with no gene match: 6. The CDR3 bases are TGTGCCAGCAGAGGGACAGGGGAGGGGTATGGCTACACCTTC. Protein product: CASRGTGEGYGYTF. The full variable domain, completed using reference TRBV2 and TRBJ1-2, is EPEVTQTPSHQVTQMGQEVILRCVPISNHLYFYWYRQILGQKVEFLVSFYNNEISEKSEIFDDQFSVERPDGSNFTLKIRSTKLEDSAMYFCASRGTGEGYGYTFGSGTRLTVV.

A single count supports this clone. The rearrangement links TRBV19 to TRBJ1-3; possibly TRBD1 for D (5 bases). Trimming stripped 8 bases from V and 10 bases from J, with 18 bases between. The CDR3 loop spans 13 amino acids. Germline values: CDR1 LNHDA, CDR2 SQIVND (reference sequence). The CDR3 sequence is CASQGQGVGTIYF. The CDR3 coding sequence is TGTGCCAGTCAGGGCCAGGGCGTTGGAACCATATATTTT.

The sample holds a few counts of this clone. V usage is TRBV3-1 (or the pseudogene TRBV3-2) and J usage is TRBJ1-1; TRBD1 is a possible D gene (6 bases). V was shortened by 1 base and J by 1 base, with 7 bases between the two germline ends. There are 14 residues in the CDR3. Per the germline V gene, CDR1 is LGHDT and CDR2 is YNNKEL (reference sequence). The CDR3 nucleotides are TGTGCCAGCAGCCAAGGACAGGAGAACACTGAAGCTTTCTTT. Its translation: CASSQGQENTEAFF.